The 18 T cell receptor beta chains below all came from one sample that was sequenced in a study of shared clonotypes between healthy human individuals. Data came from immunoSEQ multiplex PCR; TCRdb stores just in-frame clones and leaves some out. Here the sample spans 1.4 million or so clones, 98% to 99% being singletons. The source material was naive CD4+ T cells sorted from blood. Documented subset: CD45RA+ positively selected. These receptors all come from a man aged 25-45 years in good health.

The rearrangement uses TRBV5-1 and TRBJ2-1; 9 bases are shared with TRBD1. The CDR3 is made up of 14 amino acids. Germline CDR1 and CDR2: SGHRS and YFSETQ. V lost 5 bases and J lost 6; bases outside the gene matches: 6. In DNA, the CDR3 is TGCGCCAGCAGTTTCGGGACAGGGTCCAATGAGCAGTTCTTC. Translating gives CASSFGTGSNEQFF.

The V call is TRBV7-8, the J call TRBJ1-1; weak D call: TRBD1 (6 bases). Germline V gene sequence: CDR1 SGHVS, CDR2 FQNEAQ. V lost 2 bases and J 4 bases, leaving 17 bases between the germline ends. The CDR3 is 16 residues long. In nucleotides, the CDR3 is TGTGCCAGCAGCTTACCCGGGGGCCTGGGGGTCACTGAAGCTTTCTTT. Protein: CASSLPGGLGVTEAFF.

Remarks on this clone: The junction departs from the called germline gene at one end, perhaps through a read error. The rearrangement uses TRBV11-2 and TRBJ2-5; D is ambiguous. The CDR3 has 13 amino acids. Germline CDR1 reads SGHAT; CDR2 reads FQNNGV. This CDR3 is CASSLSPQGTQYF. The CDR3 DNA reads TGTGCCAGCAGCTTAAGCCCCCAAGGGACCCAGTACTTC.

The chain recombines TRBV6-4 with TRBJ2-3; D not resolved. The V gene's germline CDR1 is MRHNA and CDR2 SNTAGT. Trimming took 2 bases from V and 5 from J, leaving 8 bases between them. This CDR3 has 13 amino acids. The CDR3 loop reads CASSDRPRDTQYF. CDR3 nucleotides: TGTGCCAGCAGTGACCGCCCGAGAGATACGCAGTATTTT.

The chain couples TRBV28 to TRBJ1-5; TRBD1 matches 8 bases. V gave up 5 bases and J gave up 4 bases; unmatched junction bases: 4. The CDR3 has 14 residues. Germline values: CDR1 MDHEN, CDR2 SYDVKM. The CDR3, as DNA: TGTGCCAGCAGTCCAGGGGGCCTTAATCAGCCCCAGCATTTT. Amino acids: CASSPGGLNQPQHF.

The CDR3 DNA reads TGTGCCAGCAGTTTGAGAGGGGGACTAGCGGGATGGGGGGATACGCAGTATTTT. Residues: CASSLRGGLAGWGDTQYF. This chain joins TRBV27 and TRBJ2-3, with 13 nucleotides matching TRBD2. CDR3 length: 18 residues. Trimming at V came to 3 bases and at J to 6 bases, leaving 12 bases not matched to a gene. Germline CDR1 and CDR2: MNHEY and SMNVEV (reference sequence).

The rearrangement joins TRBV6-6 to TRBJ1-1; 9 bases match TRBD1. The CDR3 runs to 15 residues. The germline CDR1 and CDR2 sequences are MNHNY and SVGAGI (reference sequence). Trimming took 4 bases from V and 2 from J; bases not matched to a gene: 5. CDR3 DNA: TGTGCCAGCAGTTTACCGGGACAGGGAAACACTGAAGCTTTCTTT. Protein: CASSLPGQGNTEAFF.

The chain carries TRBV7-9 and TRBJ1-1; D might be TRBD1 (6 bases). V lost 4 bases and J 1 base, leaving 10 bases between the germline ends. The CDR3 is 14 residues long. CDR1 and CDR2 from the germline V gene are SEHNR and FQNEAQ (reference sequence). The CDR3 loop reads CASSSTTGNTEAFF. The CDR3 coding sequence is TGTGCCAGCAGCTCCACGACAGGGAACACTGAAGCTTTCTTT.

The CDR3 loop reads CAWSVLAGGPNEQFF. The CDR3 DNA is TGTGCCTGGAGTGTTCTAGCGGGAGGGCCCAATGAGCAGTTCTTC. This chain joins TRBV30 and TRBJ2-1, with 12 bases that match TRBD2. Germline trimming cut 0 bases from V and 6 bases from J; bases unmatched to any gene: 3. The length of the CDR3 is 15 residues. CDR1 and CDR2 from the germline V gene are GTSNPN and SVGIG (reference sequence).

This chain connects TRBV7-3 to TRBJ2-1; TRBD2 agrees at 11 bases. The J segment lost 9 bases and the V segment lost 4 bases, leaving 8 bases of the junction unmatched. Germline assignment: CDR1 SGHTA and CDR2 FQGTGA. The CDR3 totals 15 residues. The CDR3 DNA sequence: TGTGCCAGCAGCTGGGTAGCGGGAGGGGCAGGTGAGCAGTTCTTC. It is translated as CASSWVAGGAGEQFF.

V gene TRBV27 combines with J gene TRBJ2-1; 14 bases are a match to TRBD2. CDR3 length equals 15 residues. The J segment lost 6 bases and the V segment lost 6 bases, leaving 4 bases of the junction unmatched. Germline V gene data show CDR1 as MNHEY and CDR2 as SMNVEV (reference sequence). Here the CDR3 reads CASSQTSGRANEQFF. The CDR3 nucleotides read TGTGCCAGCAGCCAGACTAGCGGGAGGGCCAATGAGCAGTTCTTC.

The chain is built from TRBV7-6 and TRBJ2-3; TRBD2 matches at 10 bases. Trimming cost V 2 bases and J 0 bases; bases outside gene matches: 11. The CDR3 totals 19 residues. Per the germline V gene, CDR1 is SGHVS and CDR2 is FNYEAQ. CDR3 sequence reads: CASSLWGSGRYSSTDTQYF. For the CDR3, the DNA is TGTGCCAGCAGCTTATGGGGTAGCGGGAGGTATTCTAGCACAGATACGCAGTATTTT.

This clone was observed a single time. The sample carries other DNA sequences with the same CDR3. The V gene is TRBV18, the J gene TRBJ2-5; 11 nucleotides line up with TRBD2. The J segment lost 5 bases and the V segment lost 3 bases, leaving 5 bases of the junction unmatched. CDR3 length: 15 residues. CDR1 and CDR2 (germline): KGHSH, LQKENI. CDR3 nucleotide sequence: TGTGCCAGCTCACCCCTAGCGGGAGGCGGGGAGACCCAGTACTTC. Amino acids: CASSPLAGGGETQYF.

The J gene is TRBJ2-5, the V gene TRBV7-9; TRBD1 matches at 8 bases. Germline assignment: CDR1 SEHNR and CDR2 FQNEAQ (reference sequence). This CDR3 spans 14 amino acids. V dropped 5 bases and J dropped 7; count of bases not matched to a gene: 9. The CDR3 sequence: CASSTDRVNGTQYF. The CDR3 DNA is TGTGCCAGCAGCACGGACAGGGTAAACGGGACCCAGTACTTC.

This chain links TRBV7-2 with TRBJ2-6; no clear D gene. Trimming left V 1 base short and J 4 bases short, with 8 bases between. The CDR3 has 15 residues. The germline gives CDR1 SGHTA, CDR2 FQGNSA. The CDR3 loop is CASSLDAIGANVLTF. CDR3 in DNA: TGTGCCAGCAGCTTAGATGCGATCGGGGCCAACGTCCTGACTTTC.

V is TRBV29-1 and J is TRBJ2-4, with a tentative D call TRBD1 (5 bases). The V gene lost 0 bases and the J gene lost 8 bases, with 11 bases spanning the gap. The CDR3 spans 13 residues. The V gene's germline CDR1 is SQVTM and CDR2 ANQGSEA. The CDR3 sequence: CSVEDWGEDIQYF. DNA for the CDR3: TGCAGCGTTGAAGATTGGGGCGAGGACATTCAGTACTTC.

As concerns this clone: Mismatch with germline at one junction end may stem from a read error. The genes are TRBV2 and TRBJ1-4; no clear D. Germline V gene lookup returns CDR1 SNHLY and CDR2 FYNNEI. The CDR3 consists of 13 residues. The CDR3 is CASREGRSEKLFF. The CDR3 DNA reads TGTGCCAGCAGAGAAGGGCGGTCTGAAAAACTGTTTTTT.

The genes are TRBV7-6 and TRBJ2-2, with a tentative D call TRBD1 (6 bases). The CDR3 length is 15 residues. Germline values: CDR1 SGHVS, CDR2 FNYEAQ. V was clipped by 1 base and J by 4 bases, with 10 bases between them. CDR3 DNA: TGTGCCAGCAGCTTAGGGGGGCAGGCCACCGGGGAGCTGTTTTTT. Its protein is CASSLGGQATGELFF.